This TCR beta chain stems from a study of Ad26.COV2.S vaccination and SARS-CoV-2 variants. This CDR3 spans 15 amino acids. V was trimmed by 6 bases and J by 8 bases, leaving 19 bases between them. Germline V gene lookup returns CDR1 MDHEN and CDR2 SYDVKM. Regarding treatment: roughly 18 received Ad26.COV2.S at low or high dose, single or two shots; roughly 5 received placebo; per-sample allocation not given. Samples came from day 63 after the first vaccine or placebo injection. This clone has only one observation. Using immunoSEQ multiplex PCR, the repertoire was profiled, and TCRdb retains in-frame clones only, with some absent. The sample records roughly 320,000 clones, approximately 80% being singletons.

V usage is TRBV28 and J usage is TRBJ1-4, with D tentatively TRBD1 (5 bases). This material consisted of peripheral blood, taken in a trial of Ad26.COV2.S vaccine versus placebo. This receptor was identified in a person aged 18-65 years who received the Ad26.COV2.S COVID-19 vaccine or a placebo. The CDR3 here is CASRRFGGRGEKLFF. As DNA, the CDR3 is TGTGCCAGCAGACGTTTTGGGGGAAGAGGAGAAAAACTGTTTTTT. The full variable domain, rest sourced from reference TRBV28 and TRBJ1-4, is DVKVTQSSRYLVKRTGEKVFLECVQDMDHENMFWYRQDPGLGLRLIYFSYDVKMKEKGDIPEGYSVSREKKERFSLILESASTNQTSMYLCASRRFGGRGEKLFFGSGTQLSVL.